One sample yielded the 4 T cell receptor beta chains listed below, sequenced in a study of response to subunit inactivated influenza vaccine. TCRdb recomputed calls from the RT-PCR reads with MiXCR, one row per CDR3 protein. The sample includes about 160,000 distinct CDR3 sequences, roughly 10% of them seen just once. Here the sequenced sample was non-naive T cells sorted from PBMCs, taken 40 to 50 days after vaccination. Receptors originate from a man between 45 and 60 years old who received an inactivated influenza vaccine.

In this sample, this clonotype turned up many times. The chain has TRBV4-2 and TRBJ2-2, with D possibly matching TRBD1 (6 bases). V gave up 0 bases and J gave up 1 base, with 9 bases separating them. This CDR3 comprises 16 residues. The germline gives CDR1 LGHNA, CDR2 YNFKEQ. The CDR3 nucleotides read TGTGCCAGCAGCCAAGATGGGGGCCGGAACACCGGGGAGCTGTTTTTT. Translating it yields CASSQDGGRNTGELFF.

This chain links TRBV3-1 with TRBJ2-2; a possible D gene is TRBD2 (6 bases). Germline CDR1 is LGHDT and CDR2 is YNNKEL (reference sequence). The V end was cut by 6 bases, the J end by 4 bases, with 15 bases between. The CDR3 contains 15 residues. The CDR3 DNA follows: TGTGCCAGCAGTACCGGGACTCTCGGCACCGGGGAGCTGTTTTTT. Translated: CASSTGTLGTGELFF.

The table lists this clonotype with many counts. The chain combines TRBV14 with TRBJ2-1, with 10 bases aligning to TRBD2. Germline trimming cut 0 bases from V and 9 bases from J; bases unmatched to any gene: 8. The CDR3 is made up of 16 amino acids. The germline V gene has CDR1 SGHDN and CDR2 FVKESK. CDR3 protein: CASSQDVLAGNGEQFF. The CDR3 DNA is TGTGCCAGCAGCCAAGATGTACTAGCGGGGAACGGTGAGCAGTTCTTC.

With regard to this clonotype: Germline is not matched at one junction end, which may reflect a read error. The chain carries TRBV4-2 and TRBJ1-4; D is unclear. CDR1 is LGHNA, CDR2 YNFKEQ, per germline. The CDR3 totals 16 residues. This CDR3 reads CASSQDQVSTNEKLFF. CDR3 DNA: TGTGCCAGTAGCCAAGATCAGGTTTCAACTAATGAAAAACTGTTTTTT.